The 7 T cell receptor beta chains given below trace back to one sample, sequenced in a study of spatial heterogeneity in lung cancer. TCRdb reanalysed the 5' RACE reads using MiXCR and keeps one entry per CDR3 protein. The table records tens of thousands of distinct CDR3 sequences, about 5.2% of them present only once. Documented time point: sample taken at primary tumor resection. The sample was PBMCs, taken at surgery. The origin of the receptors is a female donor with early-stage non-small cell lung cancer.

This clonotype was seen ten or more times. The chain couples TRBV20-1 to TRBJ2-3; no firm D call. The CDR3 covers 14 residues. Trimming shortened V by 0 bases and J by 1 base, and 8 bases separated the two germline ends. Germline-derived CDR1 and CDR2 are DFQATT and SNEGSKA (reference sequence). DNA for the CDR3: TGCAGTGCTAGAGATGGCGGACGCACAGATACGCAGTATTTT. It translates to CSARDGGRTDTQYF.

This clonotype was picked up many times. The chain employs TRBV5-1 and TRBJ2-1; TRBD1 matches at 9 bases. CDR1 SGHRS and CDR2 YFSETQ come from the germline V gene. The ends lost 4 bases at V and 0 bases at J; junction bases unmatched: 5. The CDR3 runs to 16 residues. CDR3 in DNA: TGCGCCAGCAGCCTGACGGGACAGGGCTCCTACAATGAGCAGTTCTTC. This encodes CASSLTGQGSYNEQFF.

This clonotype was recorded at least ten times. The rearrangement links TRBV5-1 to TRBJ2-7; perhaps TRBD1 as D (6 bases). V was trimmed by 4 bases and J by 5 bases, leaving 16 bases between them. Germline assignment: CDR1 SGHRS and CDR2 YFSETQ. There are 14 residues in the CDR3. CDR3 loop: CASSRLTGQNEQYF. CDR3 coding DNA: TGCGCCAGCAGCCGACTGACAGGTCAGAACGAGCAGTACTTC.

This clonotype has a count of ten or more. The chain is built from TRBV12-5 and TRBJ1-2, with 7 bases lining up with TRBD1. After removal of 3 bases from V and 5 bases from J, the junction contained 3 bases not matched to a gene. The V gene's germline CDR1 is LGHNT and CDR2 FRNRAP. The CDR3 runs 13 residues. The CDR3 protein is CASGFGRGYGYTF. Written as DNA, the CDR3 is TGTGCTAGTGGTTTCGGCAGGGGGTATGGCTACACCTTC.

At least ten counts were recorded for this clonotype. This sequence joins TRBV9 and TRBJ2-3; D is possibly TRBD1 (6 bases). Trimming cost V 0 bases and J 4 bases, with 18 bases left between them. CDR1 SGDLS and CDR2 YYNGEE come from the germline V gene. CDR3 length: 17 amino acids. This chain's CDR3 is CASSVVPIRGKADTQYF. For the CDR3, the DNA is TGTGCCAGCAGCGTAGTCCCTATAAGGGGGAAGGCAGATACGCAGTATTTT.

This clonotype was counted a few times. CDR3 sequence reads: CASSTPGMGMEQYF. In DNA form, the CDR3 reads TGTGCCAGCAGCACGCCAGGGATGGGGATGGAGCAGTACTTC. V and J are TRBV21-1 and TRBJ2-7; the table's D gene call, TRBD1, was not cross checked with the DNA. TRBV21-1 is tagged as a pseudogene. The CDR3 runs to 14 residues.

The chain has TRBV6-1 and TRBJ2-2; D gene ambiguous. The V and J ends lost 5 bases and 5 bases respectively, with 12 bases between them. This CDR3 spans 14 amino acids. Germline V gene sequence: CDR1 MNHNS, CDR2 SASEGT. The CDR3 DNA follows: TGTGCCAGCAGTTTGGTCCAAGCAACCGGGGAGCTGTTTTTT. This translates into CASSLVQATGELFF.